The TCR beta chain described here comes from a study of human T cells and chemical hapten exposure. Whole-study context: Sensitization involved placing 2% DPC onto a 2 cm by 2 cm region of upper inner arm skin. Variation in per-sample TCR yields came mainly from small pooled library volume differences. General study findings and limits: Alopecia in all donors means immunity may differ from healthy individuals.

In its sample, this clonotype was seen many times. The target antigen is unknown. TCRdb re-derived calls from the RACE reads in MiXCR, one entry per CDR3 protein. The table shows about 300,000 distinct CDR3 sequences, with 5.5% occurring only once. Sample time point: pre-sensitization, week 0. Treatment noted: therapeutic diphenylcyclopropenone sensitization with weekly scalp DPC. The study drew its donors from alopecia patients who were 18 to 70 years old and suitable for DPC. The material sequenced was whole blood, taken in connection with sensitization to the hapten diphenylcyclopropenone (DPC). This receptor was taken from a woman aged 18-30 years with alopecia areata. Some clones in this sample may be carry-over from other donors' samples.

CDR3 nucleotide sequence: TGTGCCAGTAGCGGACTAGCGGGGATCTCTAGCACAGATACGCAGTATTTT. Its protein is CASSGLAGISSTDTQYF. The chain joins TRBV19 to TRBJ2-3, with 12 bases matching TRBD2. The CDR3 length is 17 residues. Germline CDR1 reads LNHDA; CDR2 reads SQIVND (reference sequence). V gave up 6 bases and J gave up 0 bases; unmatched junction bases: 7.